This TCR beta chain is drawn from a study of blood T cell repertoires in COVID-19. V shed 9 bases and J shed 4 bases, with 12 bases lying between them. The CDR3 has 12 amino acids. Germline V gene data show CDR1 as WNHNN and CDR2 as SYGVQD (reference sequence). The repertoire was sequenced with immunoSEQ multiplex PCR; TCRdb's copy has only in-frame clones and lacks some. This sample yields around 250,000 clones, of which approximately 90% are seen a single time; about 2.2% belongs to the top ten. The sample taken for sequencing was peripheral blood. The clonotype comes from a man aged 25 to 45 who had recovered from COVID-19. The chain employs TRBV10-1 and TRBJ1-1; perhaps TRBD1 as D (6 bases). The CDR3 loop is CAREQGATEAFF. The CDR3 DNA is TGCGCCAGGGAACAGGGAGCCACTGAAGCTTTCTTT.